Below, 10 T cell receptor beta chains from the same sample are listed, as sequenced in a study of response to subunit inactivated influenza vaccine. TCRdb re-analysed the RT-PCR reads in MiXCR, keeping a single row per CDR3 protein. This table has about 800,000 distinct CDR3 sequences, roughly 20% appearing once. The sequenced sample was PBMCs from blood, obtained about 5 days after vaccination. These receptors came from a man aged 45-65 years who received an inactivated influenza vaccine.

This clonotype came up a few times. The chain is built from TRBV12-3 or TRBV12-4 and TRBJ2-1; 9 bases map to TRBD2. This CDR3 comprises 15 residues. With V trimmed by 1 base and J by 5 bases, 3 bases remained unmatched. The CDR3 nucleotides are TGTGCCAGCAGTTTAGGGTCTAGCGGGAACAATGAGCAGTTCTTC. Protein sequence: CASSLGSSGNNEQFF.

V is TRBV20-1 and J is TRBJ2-5; D gene ambiguous. V was clipped by 3 bases and J by 2 bases, with 13 bases between them. From germline, CDR1 is DFQATT and CDR2 SNEGSKA (reference sequence). This CDR3 region has 14 residues. CDR3 DNA sequence: TGCAGTGCTAGTGACCCCAGCCCGCAAGAGACCCAGTACTTC. It is translated as CSASDPSPQETQYF.

This clonotype was found a few times. The rearrangement links TRBV10-3 to TRBJ2-5; 8 nucleotides line up with TRBD2. The CDR3 has 15 amino acids. Germline V CDR1 and CDR2: ENHRY, SYGVKD. The junction had 4 bases not matched to a gene; V was cut back by 3 bases and J by 1 base. The CDR3 DNA follows: TGTGCCATCAGTGACGCGGGGGGCCCCCAAGAGACCCAGTACTTC. Translating it yields CAISDAGGPQETQYF.

This chain links TRBV9 with TRBJ2-1; the D call may be TRBD1 or TRBD2 (6 bases each). The CDR3 contains 13 residues. The germline gives CDR1 SGDLS, CDR2 YYNGEE. The V end lost 3 bases, the J end lost 9 bases, and 13 bases lay between the germline ends. The CDR3 is CASSAFGGSEQFF. The CDR3 DNA is TGTGCCAGCAGCGCCTTCGGGGGCAGTGAGCAGTTCTTC.

This rearrangement joins TRBV28 to TRBJ1-2; 10 bases are shared with TRBD1. The CDR3 spans 16 residues. Germline trimming cut 5 bases from V and 4 bases from J; bases unmatched to any gene: 10. Germline CDR1 MDHEN, CDR2 SYDVKM. CDR3 amino acids: CASSAPRQGAGYGYTF. The CDR3 DNA sequence: TGTGCCAGCAGTGCGCCCCGACAGGGGGCTGGCTATGGCTACACCTTC.

The V gene is TRBV7-8, the J gene TRBJ2-5; D is perhaps TRBD1 (5 bases). V lost 5 bases and J lost 2, with 9 bases in between. This CDR3 has 13 residues. Germline-derived CDR1 and CDR2 are SGHVS and FQNEAQ. The CDR3 reads CASSQGHQETQYF. The CDR3 DNA reads TGTGCCAGCAGCCAAGGACATCAAGAGACCCAGTACTTC.

In its sample, this clonotype was seen once. The chain couples TRBV20-1 to TRBJ1-1; 10 bases agree with TRBD1. The CDR3 has 14 amino acids. The trim removed 1 base at V and 4 bases at J, leaving 3 bases unmatched. Germline CDR1 DFQATT, CDR2 SNEGSKA (reference sequence). The DNA of the CDR3 is TGCAGTGCTAGAGGAGGACAGGGGGGCACTGAAGCTTTCTTT. Protein sequence: CSARGGQGGTEAFF.

The DNA of the CDR3 is TGTGCCACCCCGGGGGGGCGCGACACAGATACGCAGTATTTT. Protein: CATPGGRDTDTQYF. This chain uses TRBV5-4 with TRBJ2-3; 8 bases map to TRBD2. This CDR3 spans 14 amino acids. V dropped 9 bases and J dropped 2; count of bases not matched to a gene: 8. From germline, CDR1 is SGHNT and CDR2 YYREEE (reference sequence).

The CDR3 DNA sequence: TGTGCCAGCAGACGGGAAAGTGGATACGAGCAGTACTTC. Translation gives CASRRESGYEQYF. The chain joins TRBV7-8 to TRBJ2-7; a weak D match, TRBD2 (5 bases). The length of the CDR3 is 13 residues. The V and J ends lost 6 bases and 4 bases respectively, with 13 bases between them. In germline, CDR1 is SGHVS, CDR2 FQNEAQ. Full variable domain (remainder filled in from reference TRBV7-8 and TRBJ2-7): GAGVSQSPRYKVAKRGQDVALRCDPISGHVSLFWYQQALGQGPEFLTYFQNEAQLDKSGLPSDRFFAERPEGSVSTLKIQRTQQEDSAVYLCASRRESGYEQYFGPGTRLTVT.

In this sample, this clonotype turned up a few times. This sequence joins TRBV5-1 and TRBJ2-5; TRBD1 aligns across 8 bases. The CDR3 consists of 15 residues. CDR1 SGHRS and CDR2 YFSETQ come from the germline V gene. The ends lost 3 bases at V and 0 bases at J; junction bases unmatched: 4. CDR3 residues: CASSSGGRYQETQYF. The CDR3 DNA reads as TGCGCCAGCAGCTCAGGGGGCCGGTACCAAGAGACCCAGTACTTC.